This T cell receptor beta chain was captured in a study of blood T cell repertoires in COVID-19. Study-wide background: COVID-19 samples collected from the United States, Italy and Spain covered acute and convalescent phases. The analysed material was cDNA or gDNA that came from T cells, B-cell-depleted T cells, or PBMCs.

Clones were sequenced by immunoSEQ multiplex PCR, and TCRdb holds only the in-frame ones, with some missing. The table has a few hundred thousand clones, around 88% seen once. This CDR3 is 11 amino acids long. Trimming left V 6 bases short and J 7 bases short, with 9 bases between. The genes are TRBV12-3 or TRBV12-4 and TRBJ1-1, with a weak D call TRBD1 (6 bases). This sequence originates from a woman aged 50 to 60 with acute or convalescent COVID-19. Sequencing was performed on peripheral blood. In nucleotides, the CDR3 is TGTGCCAGCAGGTCGGACAGTGAAGCTTTCTTT. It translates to CASRSDSEAFF.